The T cell receptor beta chain under discussion was sequenced for a study of T cell responses to AZD1222 COVID-19 vaccine. Study outcomes and limitations: The study identified only six AZD1222 recipients as seropositive at baseline. Donors were chiefly white British, with a greater number of females, and clonal diversity was perhaps underestimated.

Measured with immunoSEQ multiplex PCR; TCRdb has only the in-frame clones, and not every one. The sample contains about 68,000 clones, 80% to 85% of which appear only once. Comments on this clone: The antigen is not known.

V gave up 5 bases and J gave up 9 bases; unmatched junction bases: 11. The CDR3 extends over 14 amino acids. The germline V gene has CDR1 SQVTM and CDR2 ANQGSEA. The source of this sequence is an adult in good health. Material: peripheral blood, obtained on day 0 of AZD1222 vaccination. This chain connects TRBV29-1 to TRBJ2-1; 9 bases map to TRBD1. CDR3 coding DNA: TGCAGCGTTAAAGGCCGGGACAGGGTCGGTGAGCAGTTCTTC. Translation: CSVKGRDRVGEQFF.